This T cell receptor (beta chain) is from a study of cytomegalovirus exposure and HLA in healthy donors. Study in general: Unique TCRs from HLA-typed donors, 80 million to 90 million of them, were held in an early data release. Study-level points and caveats: Several of the most significant clusters appeared, in a later analysis, to be linked to common viral pathogens. With DRB1 most and HLA-C fewest, TCR association rates differed between HLA loci in a later analysis. TRBV6-2, TRBV6-3 and some other V segments were unresolvable in 87-base-pair reads.

Primers included in the PCR were 60 Vbeta and 13 Jbeta primers. Clones were sequenced by immunoSEQ multiplex PCR, and TCRdb holds only the in-frame ones, with some missing. The sample includes about 160,000 clones, about 73% seen only once; the top ten take approximately 3.1%. The sample holds many counts of this clone. Its antigen is not known. This CDR3 comprises 16 residues. V lost 4 bases, J lost 0 bases, and 16 bases lay in between. The germline V gene encodes CDR1 SGHDT and CDR2 YYEEEE. This TCR was sampled from a middle-aged woman in good health and CMV-seronegative. The chain combines TRBV5-6 with TRBJ1-1, with D maybe TRBD1 (5 bases). The sample was PBMCs. The CDR3 nucleotides read TGTGCCAGCAGCCCCCGTTCCCGGGGGGTGAACACTGAAGCTTTCTTT. Protein sequence: CASSPRSRGVNTEAFF.